Listed here are 25 T cell receptor beta chains from one sample, sequenced in a study of human thymus T cells. Profiling relied on immunoSEQ multiplex PCR, and the TCRdb table lists in-frame clones only, not all of them. The repertoire holds 35,000 to 45,000 clones, roughly 94% seen once, with 0.095% to 0.15% in the top ten. What was sequenced was blood. The receptors were gathered from a boy less than two years old with a congenital heart defect but otherwise immunologically healthy.

This sequence joins TRBV25-1 and TRBJ1-6, with 8 bases that match TRBD1. Germline loops: CDR1 MGHDK, CDR2 SYGVNS. Unmatched junction bases numbered 1, after V lost 7 bases and J lost 5 bases. This CDR3 comprises 13 residues. The CDR3 DNA reads TGTGCCAGCAAGGACAGGGATAATTCACCCCTCCACTTT. Encoded protein: CASKDRDNSPLHF.

The chain carries TRBV27 and TRBJ2-2; 14 bases map to TRBD2. With V trimmed by 6 bases and J by 6 bases, 9 bases remained unmatched. This CDR3 is built from 17 residues. Per germline, CDR1 MNHEY and CDR2 SMNVEV (reference sequence). CDR3 in DNA: TGTGCCAGCAGGGCGGGGACTAGCGGGGGCGGGGCCGGGGAGCTGTTTTTT. Amino acids: CASRAGTSGGGAGELFF.

The CDR3 DNA follows: TGCGCCAGCAGCTTGGGCGGGGTTGAAGATACGCAGTATTTT. It specifies CASSLGGVEDTQYF. The V gene is TRBV5-1, the J gene TRBJ2-3, with D possibly matching TRBD2 (6 bases). The CDR3 is 14 residues long. V was trimmed by 0 bases and J by 5 bases, leaving 10 bases between them. Germline V gene lookup returns CDR1 SGHRS and CDR2 YFSETQ. The full variable domain, its missing parts supplied by reference TRBV5-1 and TRBJ2-3, is KAGVTQTPRYLIKTRGQQVTLSCSPISGHRSVSWYQQTPGQGLQFLFEYFSETQRNKGNFPGRFSGRQFSNSRSEMNVSTLELGDSALYLCASSLGGVEDTQYFGPGTRLTVL.

The rearrangement joins TRBV28 to TRBJ2-7; 8 positions match TRBD2. J was trimmed by 2 bases and V by 6 bases; bases with no gene match: 3. The germline V gene has CDR1 MDHEN and CDR2 SYDVKM. The CDR3 sequence is 13 residues long. The chain's CDR3 is CASRVSGAYEQYF. The CDR3 nucleotides read TGTGCCAGCAGGGTTAGCGGGGCCTACGAGCAGTACTTC.

The chain has TRBV7-9 and TRBJ2-1; possibly TRBD2 for D (5 bases). CDR1 and CDR2 (germline): SEHNR, FQNEAQ (reference sequence). This CDR3 spans 14 amino acids. The V end lost 5 bases, the J end lost 4 bases, and 12 bases lay between the germline ends. CDR3 sequence (DNA): TGTGCCAGCAGCCTCGGAGGATTTTACAATGAGCAGTTCTTC. Residues: CASSLGGFYNEQFF.

In this sample, this clone turned up once. The V and J genes are TRBV2 and TRBJ2-5, with D possibly TRBD2 on 6 matching bases. Trimming took off 4 bases at V and 5 bases at J, with 8 bases between the two ends. The CDR3 loop spans 12 amino acids. Germline CDR1 and CDR2: SNHLY and FYNNEI. This CDR3 is CASSGLEETQYF. In nucleotides, the CDR3 is TGTGCCAGCAGTGGACTAGAGGAGACCCAGTACTTC.

CDR3 DNA sequence: TGTGCCAGCCAAAGGACAGCCTCCACCGGGGAGCTGTTTTTT. Its protein product is CASQRTASTGELFF. This sequence joins TRBV28 and TRBJ2-2, with D possibly being TRBD1 (6 bases). The V end was cut by 8 bases, the J end by 4 bases, with 14 bases between. The CDR3 contains 14 residues. Looked up from germline, CDR1 is MDHEN and CDR2 is SYDVKM. The full variable domain, with the rest looked up from reference TRBV28 and TRBJ2-2, is DVKVTQSSRYLVKRTGEKVFLECVQDMDHENMFWYRQDPGLGLRLIYFSYDVKMKEKGDIPEGYSVSREKKERFSLILESASTNQTSMYLCASQRTASTGELFFGEGSRLTVL.

The rearrangement links TRBV5-8 to TRBJ1-2, with D possibly being TRBD1 (6 bases). CDR1 and CDR2 from the germline V gene are SGHTS and YDEGEE. Between the trimmed V and J ends, which lost 0 bases and 3 bases, there was a span of 9 bases. The CDR3 length is 14 residues. CDR3 region: CASSLGGAHYGYTF. CDR3 sequence (DNA): TGTGCCAGCAGCTTGGGGGGGGCGCACTATGGCTACACCTTC.

V is TRBV9 and J is TRBJ2-7; D could derive from TRBD1 or TRBD2 (6 bases each). Trimming left V 0 bases short and J 7 bases short, with 17 bases between. Germline values: CDR1 SGDLS, CDR2 YYNGEE. The CDR3 has 15 amino acids. The CDR3 here is CASSVVPGVGLEQYF. CDR3 DNA: TGTGCCAGCAGCGTAGTTCCAGGGGTCGGACTAGAGCAGTACTTC. The whole variable domain, remainder taken from reference TRBV9 and TRBJ2-7, is DSGVTQTPKHLITATGQRVTLRCSPRSGDLSVYWYQQSLDQGLQFLIQYYNGEERAKGNILERFSAQQFPDLHSELNLSSLELGDSALYFCASSVVPGVGLEQYFGPGTRLTVT.

With regard to this clone: Other DNA sequences in this specimen translate into the identical CDR3. This chain connects TRBV7-9 to TRBJ2-5, with TRBD2 as a possible D gene (6 bases). Trimming cost V 5 bases and J 2 bases, with 9 bases left between them. CDR1 and CDR2 (germline): SEHNR, FQNEAQ (reference sequence). This CDR3 has 13 amino acids. The CDR3 is CASSLGLQETQYF. In DNA form, the CDR3 reads TGTGCCAGCAGCCTGGGACTTCAAGAGACCCAGTACTTC.

The V gene is TRBV9, the J gene TRBJ1-3, with D hard to call. The V end lost 0 bases, the J end lost 4 bases, and 5 bases lay between the germline ends. The CDR3 sequence is 13 residues long. Looked up from germline, CDR1 is SGDLS and CDR2 is YYNGEE. CDR3 loop: CASSVGGGNTIYF. In DNA, the CDR3 is TGTGCCAGCAGCGTAGGCGGGGGAAACACCATATATTTT.

This rearrangement joins TRBV10-3 to TRBJ1-4; D is possibly TRBD1 (5 bases). This CDR3 is built from 14 residues. Germline values: CDR1 ENHRY, CDR2 SYGVKD. V shed 10 bases and J shed 8 bases, with 20 bases lying between them. CDR3 sequence reads: CATKRGRSGEKLFF. In nucleotides, the CDR3 is TGTGCCACAAAAAGGGGCAGGTCCGGCGAAAAACTGTTTTTT.

The CDR3 reads CASSLGGLARYEQYF. Here the CDR3 DNA reads TGCGCCAGCAGCTTGGGGGGACTAGCGAGATACGAGCAGTACTTC. This chain joins TRBV5-1 and TRBJ2-7; 10 bases line up with TRBD2. This CDR3 region has 15 residues. Germline assignment: CDR1 SGHRS and CDR2 YFSETQ. V trimming: 0 bases; J trimming: 4 bases; junction bases outside the gene matches: 4.

V usage is TRBV11-3 and J usage is TRBJ1-1; no clear D gene. The CDR3 length is 14 residues. The V gene lost 5 bases and the J gene lost 1 base, with 11 bases spanning the gap. Germline V gene sequence: CDR1 SGHNT, CDR2 YENEEA. The CDR3 is CASSPRRQNTEAFF. In DNA form, the CDR3 reads TGTGCCAGCAGCCCAAGGCGACAGAACACTGAAGCTTTCTTT.

The chain couples TRBV6-6 to TRBJ1-1, with D unresolved. The germline V gene has CDR1 MNHNY and CDR2 SVGAGI (reference sequence). This CDR3 is built from 11 residues. V lost 6 bases and J 1 base, leaving 3 bases between the germline ends. CDR3 sequence: CASRQNTEAFF. DNA of the CDR3: TGTGCCAGCAGACAGAACACTGAAGCTTTCTTT.

V usage is TRBV2 and J usage is TRBJ2-7; unclear D gene. The CDR3 is 11 amino acids. Germline values: CDR1 SNHLY, CDR2 FYNNEI. The V end was cut by 6 bases, the J end by 0 bases, with 3 bases between. The CDR3 is CASSLSYEQYF. The CDR3 nucleotides read TGTGCCAGCAGCCTCTCCTACGAGCAGTACTTC.

The chain uses TRBV7-3 and TRBJ2-5; 11 bases are shared with TRBD1. Germline loops: CDR1 SGHTA, CDR2 FQGTGA. The CDR3 covers 17 residues. The J segment lost 1 base and the V segment lost 2 bases, leaving 6 bases of the junction unmatched. The CDR3 DNA sequence: TGTGCCAGCAGCTTAGGACAGGGGGCACTAGGCCAAGAGACCCAGTACTTC. Its translation: CASSLGQGALGQETQYF.

Here the CDR3 DNA reads TGTGCCTGGAGTGTAGGGGACAGGGGGAACACCATATATTTT. Its protein product is CAWSVGDRGNTIYF. This sequence joins TRBV30 and TRBJ1-3, with TRBD1 identical over 11 bases. V lost 0 bases, J lost 7 bases, and 2 bases stayed unmatched. The CDR3 totals 14 residues. CDR1 is GTSNPN, CDR2 SVGIG, per germline (reference sequence).

This chain uses TRBV5-4 with TRBJ1-5; D remains ambiguous. Looked up from germline, CDR1 is SGHNT and CDR2 is YYREEE (reference sequence). This CDR3 is built from 14 residues. The ends were cut back, 2 bases at V and 2 bases at J, with 8 bases in the middle. CDR3 DNA sequence: TGTGCCAGCAGCTTAGGTCAACGCAATCAGCCCCAGCATTTT. Encoded protein: CASSLGQRNQPQHF.

The chain recombines TRBV27 with TRBJ2-1, with a tentative D call TRBD2 (5 bases). Per the germline V gene, CDR1 is MNHEY and CDR2 is SMNVEV (reference sequence). The CDR3 is made up of 15 amino acids. The V end was cut by 2 bases, the J end by 2 bases, with 10 bases between. CDR3 region: CASSLRETPYNEQFF. DNA for the CDR3: TGTGCCAGCAGTTTAAGGGAGACACCCTACAATGAGCAGTTCTTC.

The chain is built from TRBV10-3 and TRBJ1-6; TRBD1 might be the D (5 bases). The V and J ends lost 5 bases and 0 bases respectively, with 14 bases between them. The CDR3 runs to 17 residues. Germline V gene lookup returns CDR1 ENHRY and CDR2 SYGVKD. The chain's CDR3 is CAISPGGDFSYNSPLHF. The CDR3 region has the DNA TGTGCCATCAGTCCCGGGGGAGATTTCTCCTATAATTCACCCCTCCACTTT.

The V gene is TRBV2, the J gene TRBJ2-2; TRBD2 matches at 7 bases. J gave up 5 bases and V 6 bases, and 3 bases lay outside the gene matches. Germline CDR1 reads SNHLY; CDR2 reads FYNNEI. This CDR3 is built from 13 residues. The CDR3 sequence is CASRGLSTGELFF. The DNA for the CDR3 is TGTGCCAGCAGGGGACTAAGTACCGGGGAGCTGTTTTTT.

The table lists this clone with a few counts. V gene TRBV10-3 combines with J gene TRBJ1-6; D is possibly TRBD1 (5 bases). The CDR3 is made up of 15 amino acids. V was trimmed by 2 bases and J by 8 bases, leaving 13 bases between them. Germline loops: CDR1 ENHRY, CDR2 SYGVKD. The CDR3: CAISEGREKDSPLHF. CDR3 sequence (DNA): TGTGCCATCAGTGAGGGCAGGGAGAAGGATTCACCCCTCCACTTT.

The rearrangement links TRBV6-5 to TRBJ1-1, with unresolved D. CDR3 size: 15 residues. The V and J ends lost 2 bases and 3 bases respectively, with 13 bases between them. Germline-derived CDR1 and CDR2 are MNHEY and SVGAGI. The CDR3 region is CASSYALGWDTEAFF. The CDR3 bases are TGTGCCAGCAGTTACGCCTTGGGATGGGACACTGAAGCTTTCTTT.

The J gene is TRBJ1-5, the V gene TRBV28; D possibly corresponds to TRBD1 (5 bases). The germline V and J ends were trimmed by 1 base and 3 bases, with 10 bases remaining between them. Germline lookup yields CDR1 MDHEN and CDR2 SYDVKM. This CDR3 is built from 15 residues. For the CDR3, the DNA is TGTGCCAGCAGTTTATTGGCAGGGTACAATCAGCCCCAGCATTTT. It specifies CASSLLAGYNQPQHF.